Each of the 8 T cell receptor beta chains below was sequenced from the same sample in a study of cytomegalovirus exposure and HLA in healthy donors. Amplification used 60 Vbeta primers and 13 Jbeta primers. Sequenced by immunoSEQ multiplex PCR; TCRdb stores in-frame clones only, minus some. The sample includes 60,000 to 80,000 clones, approximately 60% of them seen just once. Input material: PBMCs. The receptor set was obtained from a man aged 25-45 years in good health and CMV-seronegative.

This clone occurred once. The CDR3 reads CSVGGGTGDQPQHF. The CDR3 region has the DNA TGCAGCGTTGGTGGGGGGACAGGGGATCAGCCCCAGCATTTT. The V gene is TRBV29-1, the J gene TRBJ1-5; 10 nucleotides agree with TRBD1. V shed 4 bases, J shed 5 bases, and the junction held 5 bases outside the gene matches. Germline V CDR1 and CDR2: SQVTM, ANQGSEA. The CDR3 covers 14 residues.

This chain joins TRBV6-5 and TRBJ2-7; maybe TRBD2 (6 bases). This CDR3 region has 14 residues. From germline, CDR1 is MNHEY and CDR2 SVGAGI. Deletions cut 2 bases from V and 6 bases from J, with 14 bases between. CDR3 sequence: CASSYEGAGREQYF. The CDR3 DNA reads as TGTGCCAGCAGTTACGAGGGTGCGGGGCGCGAGCAGTACTTC.

The rearrangement joins TRBV7-9 to TRBJ1-2, with a weak D call TRBD1 (6 bases). The V end lost 5 bases, the J end lost 4 bases, and 11 bases lay between the germline ends. The CDR3 spans 13 residues. The V gene's germline CDR1 is SEHNR and CDR2 FQNEAQ (reference sequence). CDR3: CASSQQGGYGYTF. CDR3 sequence (DNA): TGTGCCAGCAGCCAACAAGGGGGCTATGGCTACACCTTC.

This clone has just a few counts. V usage is TRBV7-9 and J usage is TRBJ1-6, with D perhaps matching TRBD1 (5 bases). This CDR3 is 16 amino acids long. V lost 1 base and J lost 8, with 15 bases in between. Germline CDR1 is SEHNR and CDR2 is FQNEAQ (reference sequence). In DNA form, the CDR3 reads TGTGCCAGCAGCTTAGAGGCAGGGCTGCCCTATTCACCCCTCCACTTT. Its translation: CASSLEAGLPYSPLHF.

The genes are TRBV15 and TRBJ1-2; D might be TRBD1 (5 bases). V lost 1 base and J 0 bases, leaving 12 bases between the germline ends. The germline gives CDR1 LNHNV, CDR2 YYDKDF (reference sequence). The CDR3 contains 16 residues. CDR3 sequence: CATSRGGELTNYGYTF. CDR3 coding DNA: TGTGCCACCAGCAGAGGGGGGGAACTTACTAACTATGGCTACACCTTC.

This chain uses TRBV7-9 with TRBJ2-7, with 9 positions matching TRBD1. The CDR3 loop spans 16 amino acids. V was pared by 4 bases and J by 0 bases, with 7 bases of the junction left unmatched. Germline CDR1 is SEHNR and CDR2 is FQNEAQ (reference sequence). The CDR3 coding sequence is TGTGCCAGCAGCTACACAGGGGGCCCGTCCTCCTACGAGCAGTACTTC. This translates into CASSYTGGPSSYEQYF.

This chain links TRBV6-5 with TRBJ2-3, with a tentative D call TRBD1 (6 bases). This CDR3 is built from 16 residues. V dropped 0 bases and J dropped 8 bases, with 18 bases sitting between them. Germline V gene sequence: CDR1 MNHEY, CDR2 SVGAGI. CDR3 region: CASSYSTGTRRGTQYF. The CDR3 DNA reads as TGTGCCAGCAGTTACTCGACCGGGACAAGGCGAGGTACGCAGTATTTT.

This clone was seen a few times. The chain combines TRBV29-1 with TRBJ1-6; 9 bases fit TRBD1. Germline V gives CDR1 SQVTM, CDR2 ANQGSEA. V trimming: 5 bases; J trimming: 14 bases; junction bases outside the gene matches: 10. The CDR3 is 13 amino acids. The CDR3 region is CSVKRTGERALHF. The CDR3 DNA reads as TGCAGCGTTAAAAGGACAGGGGAAAGGGCCCTCCACTTT.